This T cell receptor (beta chain) was recovered during a study of blood T cell repertoires in COVID-19. Germline values: CDR1 SEHNR, CDR2 FQNEAQ (reference sequence). V was cut by 2 bases and J by 7 bases, with 12 bases left in between. The CDR3 is 13 residues long. TCRdb's table, derived via immunoSEQ multiplex PCR, lists solely in-frame clones and lacks some. The sample shows 200,000 to 250,000 clones, about four fifths of them seen only once. The receptor's source is a man older than 75 with acute or convalescent COVID-19. The rearrangement links TRBV7-9 to TRBJ2-7, with no clear D. The sequenced sample consisted of peripheral blood. CDR3 DNA: TGTGCCAGCAGCTTATTCCAGGCTGGAGAGCAGTACTTC. Translation gives CASSLFQAGEQYF.